This TCR beta chain is drawn from a study of response to subunit inactivated influenza vaccine (dated 2018 in TCRdb). A note on the overall study: The study used deep quantitative T cell receptor repertoire profiling to track responses to a trivalent subunit inactivated influenza vaccine. Overall study outcomes, separate from this receptor: It was suggested by the authors that each seasonal influenza vaccination may recruit only a limited number of new T cells.

The library was obtained by RT-PCR. Data came from an Illumina HiSeq 2500. TCRdb reworked the public reads: Q25 trimming with fastp, MiXCR clone assembly, productive beta chains retained. One record per CDR3 amino acid sequence lists the most common genes and DNA. This sample is represented by about 700,000 distinct CDR3 sequences; about 14% of them were singletons. The top ten clones comprise 6% to 9.5% of the sample. The CDR1 and CDR2 encoded by the germline V gene are ENHRY and SYGVKD. V loses 4 bases of germline sequence and J loses 1 base, and the interval between the two ends is 19 bases. Spanning cysteine to phenylalanine, the CDR3 consists of 17 amino acids. The read is trimmed to its CDR3 DNA, 51 bases read in frame from base 1. Regarding this clonotype: Its target antigen remains unknown. The record has no base qualities; no much larger clone is one base away.

The sequence came from a man between 50 and 59 years old who received an inactivated influenza vaccine. Donor details come from another sample of the same person, matched by shared clones. The V gene is TRBV10-3 and the J gene is TRBJ1-1, with no D gene named confidently. The sample in question was PBMCs from blood, obtained approximately 15 days before vaccination. The bases read TGTGCCATCAGTGTATCCCCTTCGGCGGACCCGAACACTGAAGCTTTCTTT. Its amino acids are CAISVSPSADPNTEAFF.